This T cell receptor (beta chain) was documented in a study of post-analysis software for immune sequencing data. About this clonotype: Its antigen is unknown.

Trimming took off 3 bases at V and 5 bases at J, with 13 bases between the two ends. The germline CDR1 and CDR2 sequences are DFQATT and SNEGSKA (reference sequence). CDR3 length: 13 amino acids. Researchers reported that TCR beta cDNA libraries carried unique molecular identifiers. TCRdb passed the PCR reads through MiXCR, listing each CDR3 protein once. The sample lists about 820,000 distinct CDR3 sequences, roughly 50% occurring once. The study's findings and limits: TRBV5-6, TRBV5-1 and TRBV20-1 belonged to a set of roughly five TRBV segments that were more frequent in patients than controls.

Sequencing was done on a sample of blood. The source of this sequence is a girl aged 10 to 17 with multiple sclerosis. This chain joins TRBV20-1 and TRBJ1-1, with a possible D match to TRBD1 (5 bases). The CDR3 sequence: CSARRVGGTEAFF. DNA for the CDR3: TGCAGTGCTAGGAGGGTGGGGGGGACTGAAGCTTTCTTT.